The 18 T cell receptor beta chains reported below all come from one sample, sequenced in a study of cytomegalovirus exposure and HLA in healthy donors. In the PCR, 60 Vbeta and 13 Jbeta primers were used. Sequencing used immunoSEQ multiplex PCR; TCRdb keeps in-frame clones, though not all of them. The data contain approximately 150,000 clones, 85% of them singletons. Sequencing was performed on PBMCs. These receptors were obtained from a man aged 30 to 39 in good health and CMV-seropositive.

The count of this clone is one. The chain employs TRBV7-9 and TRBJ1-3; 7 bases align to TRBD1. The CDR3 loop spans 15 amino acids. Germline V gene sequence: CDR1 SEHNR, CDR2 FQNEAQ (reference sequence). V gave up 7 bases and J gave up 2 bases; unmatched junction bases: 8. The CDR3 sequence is CASTHPTGTGNTIYF. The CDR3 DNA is TGTGCCAGCACCCACCCGACAGGGACTGGAAACACCATATATTTT.

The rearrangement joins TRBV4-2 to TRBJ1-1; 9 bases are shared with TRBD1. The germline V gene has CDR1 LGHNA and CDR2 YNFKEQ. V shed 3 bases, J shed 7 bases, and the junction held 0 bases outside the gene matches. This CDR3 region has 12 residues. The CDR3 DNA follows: TGTGCCAGCAGCCAGACAGGGGGTGAAGCTTTCTTT. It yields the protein CASSQTGGEAFF.

DNA of the CDR3: TGTGCCAGCAGCTTCGACATCGCACGTAACACCGGGGAGCTGTTTTTT. This codes for CASSFDIARNTGELFF. The chain uses TRBV7-9 and TRBJ2-2; D remains ambiguous. The V and J ends lost 3 bases and 2 bases respectively, with 13 bases between them. The length of the CDR3 is 16 residues. Germline assignment: CDR1 SEHNR and CDR2 FQNEAQ (reference sequence).

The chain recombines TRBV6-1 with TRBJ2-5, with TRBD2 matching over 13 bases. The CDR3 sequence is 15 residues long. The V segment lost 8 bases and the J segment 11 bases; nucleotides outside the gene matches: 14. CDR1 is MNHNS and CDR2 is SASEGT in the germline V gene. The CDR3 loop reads CASALLAGGPLEQYF. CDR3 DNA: TGTGCCAGCGCACTACTAGCGGGAGGGCCGCTTGAGCAGTACTTC.

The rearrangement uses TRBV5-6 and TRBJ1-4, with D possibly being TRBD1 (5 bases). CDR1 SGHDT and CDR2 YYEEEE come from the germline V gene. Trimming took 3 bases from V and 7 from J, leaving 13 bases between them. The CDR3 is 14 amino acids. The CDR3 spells CASSSLTDSEKLFF. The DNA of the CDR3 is TGTGCCAGCAGCTCACTAACAGACAGTGAAAAACTGTTTTTT.

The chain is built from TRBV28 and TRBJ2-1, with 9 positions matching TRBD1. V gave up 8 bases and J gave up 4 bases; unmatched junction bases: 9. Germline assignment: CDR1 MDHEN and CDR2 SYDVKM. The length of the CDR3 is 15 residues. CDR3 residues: CASGEMTGGYNEQFF. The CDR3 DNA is TGTGCCAGCGGAGAGATGACAGGGGGATACAATGAGCAGTTCTTC.

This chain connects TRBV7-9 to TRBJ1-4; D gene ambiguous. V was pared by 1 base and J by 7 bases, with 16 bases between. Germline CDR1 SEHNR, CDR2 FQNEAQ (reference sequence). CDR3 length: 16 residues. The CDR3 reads CASSLVIGSGVEKLFF. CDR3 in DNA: TGTGCCAGCAGCTTAGTGATAGGGAGTGGAGTTGAAAAACTGTTTTTT.

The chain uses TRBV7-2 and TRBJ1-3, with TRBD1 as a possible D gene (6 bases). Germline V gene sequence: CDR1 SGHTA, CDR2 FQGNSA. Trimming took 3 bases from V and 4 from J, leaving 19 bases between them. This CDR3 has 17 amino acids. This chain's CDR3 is CASSLGITGTTGNTIYF. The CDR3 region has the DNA TGTGCCAGCAGCTTGGGGATTACCGGGACAACCGGAAACACCATATATTTT.

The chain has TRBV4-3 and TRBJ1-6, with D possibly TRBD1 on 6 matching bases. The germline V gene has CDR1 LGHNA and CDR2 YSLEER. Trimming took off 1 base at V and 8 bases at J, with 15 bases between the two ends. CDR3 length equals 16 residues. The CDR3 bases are TGCGCCAGCAGCCAAGGGAACAGGGTGGGGGATTCACCCCTCCACTTT. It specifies CASSQGNRVGDSPLHF.

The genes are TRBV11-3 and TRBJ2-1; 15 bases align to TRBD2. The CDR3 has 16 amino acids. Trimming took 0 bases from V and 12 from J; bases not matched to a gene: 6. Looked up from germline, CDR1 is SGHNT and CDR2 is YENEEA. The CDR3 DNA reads TGTGCCAGCAGCTTAGATGGACTAGCGGGAGGGCAGGGGCAGTTCTTC. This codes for CASSLDGLAGGQGQFF.

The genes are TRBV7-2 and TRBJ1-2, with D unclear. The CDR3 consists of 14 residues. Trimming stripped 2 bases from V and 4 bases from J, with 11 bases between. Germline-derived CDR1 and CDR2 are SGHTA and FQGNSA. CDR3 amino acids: CASSLMSGLYGYTF. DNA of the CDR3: TGTGCCAGCAGCTTAATGTCAGGCCTCTATGGCTACACCTTC.

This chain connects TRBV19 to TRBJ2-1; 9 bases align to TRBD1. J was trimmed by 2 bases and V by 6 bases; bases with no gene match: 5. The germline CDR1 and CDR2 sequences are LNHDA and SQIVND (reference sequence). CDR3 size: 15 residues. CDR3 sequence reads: CASREGQGTYNEQFF. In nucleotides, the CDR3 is TGTGCCAGTAGGGAGGGACAGGGCACCTACAATGAGCAGTTCTTC.

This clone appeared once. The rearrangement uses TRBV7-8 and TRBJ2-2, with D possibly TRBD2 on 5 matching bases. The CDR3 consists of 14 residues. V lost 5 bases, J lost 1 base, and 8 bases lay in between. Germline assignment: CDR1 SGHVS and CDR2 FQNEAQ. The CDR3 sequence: CASSRGVNTGELFF. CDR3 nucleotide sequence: TGTGCCAGCAGCCGGGGAGTGAACACCGGGGAGCTGTTTTTT.

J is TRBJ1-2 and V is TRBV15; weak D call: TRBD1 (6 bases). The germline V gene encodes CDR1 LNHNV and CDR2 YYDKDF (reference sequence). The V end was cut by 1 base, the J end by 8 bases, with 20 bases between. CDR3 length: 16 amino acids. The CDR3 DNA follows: TGTGCCACCAGCAGAGTCCGGGTGAAACAGGGCGACGGCTACACCTTC. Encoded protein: CATSRVRVKQGDGYTF.

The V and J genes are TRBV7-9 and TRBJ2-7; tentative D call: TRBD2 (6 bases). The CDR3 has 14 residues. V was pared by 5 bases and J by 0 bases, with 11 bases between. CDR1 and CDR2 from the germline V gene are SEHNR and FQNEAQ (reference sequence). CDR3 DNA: TGTGCCAGCAGCGGGAGCGGGTCCTCCTACGAGCAGTACTTC. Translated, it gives CASSGSGSSYEQYF.

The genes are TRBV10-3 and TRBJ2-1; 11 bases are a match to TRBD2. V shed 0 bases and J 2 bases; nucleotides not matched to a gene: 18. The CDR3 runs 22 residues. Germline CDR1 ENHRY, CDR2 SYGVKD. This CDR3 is CAISESILWGLADDFPYNEQFF. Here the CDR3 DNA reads TGTGCCATCAGTGAGTCGATTTTGTGGGGACTAGCGGATGATTTTCCCTACAATGAGCAGTTCTTC.

CDR3: CASSLRGNEQFF. In nucleotides, the CDR3 is TGTGCCAGCAGCCTCCGCGGGAATGAGCAGTTCTTC. This chain links TRBV9 with TRBJ2-1; maybe TRBD2 (5 bases). The CDR3 sequence is 12 residues long. Germline CDR1 SGDLS, CDR2 YYNGEE. Trimming shortened V by 4 bases and J by 7 bases, and 9 bases separated the two germline ends.

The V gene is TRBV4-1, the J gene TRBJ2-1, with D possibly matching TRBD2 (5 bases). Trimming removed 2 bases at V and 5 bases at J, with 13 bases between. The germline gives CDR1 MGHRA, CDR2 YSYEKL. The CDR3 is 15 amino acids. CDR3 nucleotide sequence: TGCGCCAGCAGCCAAATCGGGCTAGCCCACAATGAGCAGTTCTTC. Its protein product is CASSQIGLAHNEQFF.